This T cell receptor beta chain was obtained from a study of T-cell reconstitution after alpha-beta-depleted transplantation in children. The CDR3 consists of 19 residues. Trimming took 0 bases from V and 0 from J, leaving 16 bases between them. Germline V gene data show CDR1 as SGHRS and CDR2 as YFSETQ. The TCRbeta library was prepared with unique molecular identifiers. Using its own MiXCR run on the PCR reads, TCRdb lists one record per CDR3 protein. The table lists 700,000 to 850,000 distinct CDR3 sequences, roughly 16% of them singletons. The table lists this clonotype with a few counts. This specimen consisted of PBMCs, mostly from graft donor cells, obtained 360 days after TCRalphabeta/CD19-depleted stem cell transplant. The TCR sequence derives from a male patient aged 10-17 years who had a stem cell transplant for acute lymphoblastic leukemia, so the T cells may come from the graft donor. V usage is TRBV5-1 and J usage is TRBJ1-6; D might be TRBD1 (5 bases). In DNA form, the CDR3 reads TGCGCCAGCAGCTTGGTCCCCGGCAGGGCGAGCTCCTATAATTCACCCCTCCACTTT. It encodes CASSLVPGRASSYNSPLHF. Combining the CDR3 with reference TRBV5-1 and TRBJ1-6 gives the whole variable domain KAGVTQTPRYLIKTRGQQVTLSCSPISGHRSVSWYQQTPGQGLQFLFEYFSETQRNKGNFPGRFSGRQFSNSRSEMNVSTLELGDSALYLCASSLVPGRASSYNSPLHFGNGTRLTVT.